A single T cell receptor (beta chain) is shown here with its context. The table lists this clone with a count of one. The specificity of this receptor is unknown. No per-base quality is available; no much larger clone lies one base away. The immunoSEQ Assay, a bias-controlled multiplex PCR, was used to amplify TCRbeta CDR3 regions from genomic DNA. Processing in the source paper ran as follows. Within the assay, amplification of reference gene primers was used to estimate how many nucleated cells each sample contained. To quantify the absolute abundance of each unique TCRbeta CDR3 rearrangement, sequence reads were collapsed and filtered. Productive Simpson clonality was computed per sample as the square root of Simpson's diversity index over productive rearrangements. TCRdb retrieved this table from immuneACCESS and kept in-frame rearrangements only. Not all clones are present; in checked studies, unresolved V genes account for under half, and no reason is known for the remainder. The V and J calls and clone size come from that table; D and trimming were worked out from the DNA. The sample profile shows under 200,000 clones; about 83% of them were found once. Clones ranked in the top ten supply 8.1% of the sample.

This sample was taken from a study of blood T cell repertoires in COVID-19 (dated by TCRdb to the early 2020s). Regarding the study in general: The collaborator samples originated in the United States, Italy and Spain and spanned the acute and convalescent phases of COVID-19. HLA class I and class II types, where available, came from metadata supplied by the sample provider rather than from assay-based typing. Deeply sampled blood TCRbeta repertoires from subjects exposed to, actively infected with, or recovered from COVID-19 were included in the dataset. The samples were drawn from the first 160 participants of the ongoing ImmuneRACE study and from 1,200 or so subjects provided by 6 global collaborators. The repertoires were made available in a free public database intended to serve as a resource for research on the immune response to SARS-CoV-2. The prospective study material was composed of cDNA or gDNA derived from T cells, B-cell-depleted T cells, or PBMCs. Nearly every sample came with metadata listing a de-identified subject ID, COVID-19 status, age in years and sex. Here is what the overall study found, with its caveats: The quantity of clinical and demographic metadata differed by source and by participant and was supplied without curation.

Per the germline V gene (reference sequence), MNHNY is the CDR1 and SVGAGI is the CDR2. Reading from cysteine to phenylalanine, the CDR3 counts 15 amino acids. The kept DNA is CDR3 alone, 45 bases in frame from the first base. At the junction V is shortened by 10 bases and J by 5 bases; bases outside the gene matches: 11. Collaborating institutions collected whole blood in K2EDTA tubes following their own protocols. For TCRbeta analysis, collaborators shipped samples as frozen whole blood, isolated PBMCs, or DNA extracted from either of those sample types. The rearranged chain carries TRBV6-6 and TRBJ2-2; TRBD1 aligns with 9 central bases. The TCR comes from a man in his sixties with acute or convalescent COVID-19. Input material: peripheral blood. CDR3 protein: CATHHGQGRTGELFF. The DNA reads TGTGCCACGCACCACGGACAGGGGAGAACCGGGGAGCTGTTTTTT.